The clone carrying this T cell receptor beta chain was observed at least ten times. The CDR3 is made up of 12 amino acids. Germline-derived CDR1 and CDR2 are SNHLY and FYNNEI. V shed 1 base and J shed 9 bases, with 7 bases lying between them. This entry comes from a study of T cells in Graves' hyperthyroidism and ophthalmopathy. Researchers took RNA transcripts and amplified the TCR beta CDR3 regions from them. The HTBI primer set served for first-round RT-PCR of the TCR CDR3. TCRdb redid the calling of the multiplex PCR reads with MiXCR, one entry per CDR3 protein. The table has approximately 520,000 distinct CDR3 sequences, about a fifth seen once. Orbital computed tomography, thyroid ultrasound, serum thyroxine and TRAb, and clinical symptoms together informed the diagnoses.

V usage is TRBV2 and J usage is TRBJ1-5, with D unclear. The origin of this receptor is a man aged 18 to 29 with Graves' hyperthyroidism. The sequenced sample was blood. The CDR3 protein is CASSEGTRPQHF. The CDR3 bases are TGTGCCAGCAGTGAAGGTACACGGCCCCAGCATTTT.